The clone carrying this T cell receptor beta chain came up a few times. Its target is unknown. This CDR3 contains 15 residues. The germline CDR1 and CDR2 sequences are MDHEN and SYDVKM. V was shortened by 2 bases and J by 4 bases, with 11 bases between the two germline ends. Prepared TCR beta cDNA libraries contained unique molecular identifiers. Once about 0.95 to 10 million T cells were used, some 500,000 cDNA molecules resulted. MiXCR, applied by TCRdb to the PCR reads, yields one record per CDR3 protein. In the table there are some 190,000 distinct CDR3 sequences, 25% to 30% of which are singletons. The source of the sample is a study of post-analysis software for immune sequencing data. Study background: The study covered relapsing-remitting, secondary progressive and progressive-relapsing courses of multiple sclerosis.

Study-wide results and caveats: Controls showed significantly higher normalized Chao1 diversity than did multiple sclerosis patients. Controls had lower frequencies than patients of a few TRBV segments, which included TRBV5-6, TRBV5-1 and TRBV20-1. Same-batch preparations were strongly co-clustered by F measure.

The sample taken for sequencing was blood. This clonotype originated in a girl aged 2 to 17 with multiple sclerosis. The chain links TRBV28 to TRBJ1-4; D not resolved. The CDR3 bases are TGTGCCAGCAGTTTAAACAGAGGTATTAATGAAAAACTGTTTTTT. Amino acid sequence: CASSLNRGINEKLFF.